These T cell receptor beta chains were read from a single sample in a study of T cells in narcolepsy. Profiling relied on immunoSEQ multiplex PCR, and the TCRdb table lists in-frame clones only, not all of them. Here the sample spans tens of thousands of clones, about 80% being singletons. Specimen: CD45RA- memory CD4+ T cells from PBMCs. Receptors originate from a human donor with narcolepsy. CDR3s include the opening cysteine and the closing phenylalanine or tryptophan. Fields, in order: J gene, clone size, D gene, V gene, CDR3 DNA, CDR3 protein. D genes are given only for firm matches. A clone size is listed for some rows: how often the clone was seen (once, few, many), or a class if it is expanded.

TRBJ1-5 | - | - | TRBV21-1 | TGTGCCAGCAGTCACTATACGGGGACAGGAGACTATAGCAATCAGCCCCAGCATTTT | CASSHYTGTGDYSNQPQHF
TRBJ1-1 | few | - | TRBV28 | TGTGCCAGCAGTTTATACCTGCCAGGGTCGTACACTGAAGCTTTCTTT | CASSLYLPGSYTEAFF
TRBJ2-5 | - | - | TRBV10-1 | TGCGCCAGCAGTTCGGACAAGGCTCTACCGTACTTC | CASSSDKALPYF
TRBJ1-2 | - | - | TRBV7-9 | TGTGCCAGCAGCTCGACAGGTTACTATGGCTACACCTTC | CASSSTGYYGYTF
TRBJ2-3 | - | - | TRBV9 | TGTGCCAGCGGGACACAGGGCCCGGGTGGAGATACGCAGTATTTT | CASGTQGPGGDTQYF
TRBJ1-2 | - | TRBD1 | TRBV19 | TGTGCCAGTAGTATCGATAGACAGGGGACCGGCTACACCTTC | CASSIDRQGTGYTF
TRBJ1-1 | - | TRBD1 | TRBV5-1 | TGCGCCAGCAGGCTAGGACAGGTGAACACTGAAGCTTTCTTT | CASRLGQVNTEAFF
TRBJ2-3 | - | TRBD2 | TRBV9 | TGTGCCAGCAGCGTAGCTCCGGGGGGGCGCTCAAAAGATACGCAGTATTTT | CASSVAPGGRSKDTQYF
TRBJ1-6 | - | - | TRBV9 | TGTGCCAGCAGCGCACAGGGCCCACCCCTCCACTTT | CASSAQGPPLHF
TRBJ2-4 | - | TRBD1 | TRBV29-1 | TGCAGCGCCCGACAGGGGGTGGGCATTCAGTACTTC | CSARQGVGIQYF
TRBJ1-2 | - | TRBD1 | TRBV6-5 | TGTGCCAGCAGCCCCAGGGGGTTGGCTAACTATGGCTACACCTTC | CASSPRGLANYGYTF
TRBJ2-7 | - | TRBD2 | TRBV10-2 | TGCGCCAGCAGTGGGCGAGGGACTAGCGCGAGCCAGTTCTACGAGCAGTACTTC | CASSGRGTSASQFYEQYF
TRBJ1-2 | - | - | TRBV6-1 | TGTGCCGGCCCAGCCGGTGGGGAAGGCTACACCTTC | CAGPAGGEGYTF
TRBJ2-2 | - | - | TRBV7-2 | TGTGCCAGCAGCCCCCGGGGGAGGGGGCACGGGGAGCTGTTTTTT | CASSPRGRGHGELFF
TRBJ1-6 | - | - | TRBV11-3 | TGTGCCAGCAGCCAAGGGCCCACTTCACCCCTCCACTTT | CASSQGPTSPLHF
TRBJ1-2 | few | - | TRBV15 | TGTGCCACCAGCAGGATAGGGCGGGGCTACACCTTC | CATSRIGRGYTF
TRBJ1-1 | few | - | TRBV7-2 | TGTGCCAGCACCCGGATGAACACTGAAGCTTTCTTT | CASTRMNTEAFF
TRBJ2-1 | - | TRBD2 | TRBV4-2 | TGTGCCAGCAGCCAAGATACGAGACTAGCGGGGGTTTCTATGGGGCAGTTCTTC | CASSQDTRLAGVSMGQFF
TRBJ2-1 | - | - | TRBV7-8 | TGTGCCAGCAGCCCCTATATAGGCGCGGGGGCCGGTCCGCCGCAAAAAAATGAGCAGTTCTTC | CASSPYIGAGAGPPQKNEQFF
TRBJ1-5 | once | - | TRBV6-5 | TGTGCCAGCAGTTCCCGACAGAGCAATCAGCCCCAGCATTTT | CASSSRQSNQPQHF
TRBJ1-5 | - | - | TRBV19 | TGTGCCAGTAGTGGCTCATTCGGTCAGCCCCAGCATTTT | CASSGSFGQPQHF
TRBJ2-2 | - | - | TRBV10-1 | TGCGCCAGCAGTGAGTCCACCGGGCGGGAGCTGTTTTTT | CASSESTGRELFF
TRBJ2-5 | few | - | TRBV6-1 | TGTGCCAGCAGTGAAGCGGGACTCCGCTCTGAGACCCAGTACTTC | CASSEAGLRSETQYF
TRBJ2-1 | - | - | TRBV10-3 | TGTGCCATCTCTGTGGGGGGCAGGGAGCAGTTCTTC | CAISVGGREQFF
TRBJ2-1 | - | TRBD1 | TRBV19 | TGTGCCAGTAGTTTGACAGGGAGAGGGAATGAGCAGTTCTTC | CASSLTGRGNEQFF
TRBJ1-2 | - | TRBD1 | TRBV30 | TGTGCCTACTTCCGGGACAGGGCGCAAAACTATGGCTACACCTTC | CAYFRDRAQNYGYTF
TRBJ1-5 | few | - | TRBV2 | TGTGCCAGCAGTGAAGGGACACTCAATCAGCCCCAGCATTTT | CASSEGTLNQPQHF
TRBJ2-4 | - | - | TRBV4-2 | TGTGCCAGCAGCCAAGGAACCTTGGGGCTTCAGTACTTC | CASSQGTLGLQYF
TRBJ1-2 | - | - | TRBV28 | TGTGCCAGCAGTCCAAGTTATGCAGATGGAGGCTACACCTTC | CASSPSYADGGYTF
TRBJ2-7 | - | - | TRBV19 | TGTGCCAGTAGTGGAACAGGGTACGAGCAGTACTTC | CASSGTGYEQYF
TRBJ2-5 | - | - | TRBV7-3 | TGTGCCAGCAGCTTATCAAAGGGCAATATGGAGACCCAGTACTTC | CASSLSKGNMETQYF
TRBJ2-3 | - | - | TRBV15 | TGTGCCACCAGCAGAGTTATGCGGGGATTTCCAGATACGCAGTATTTT | CATSRVMRGFPDTQYF
TRBJ2-4 | - | - | TRBV7-2 | TGTGCCAGCAGCTTAAGGGGGGAGAACATTCAGTACTTC | CASSLRGENIQYF
TRBJ1-2 | - | - | TRBV7-9 | TGTGCCAGCAGCTTACTGACAACGTTGAGACGCTACACCTTC | CASSLLTTLRRYTF
TRBJ1-2 | - | TRBD1 | TRBV18 | TGTGCCAGCTCACAGACAGGGGGCGACTATGGCTACACCTTC | CASSQTGGDYGYTF
TRBJ2-3 | once | TRBD2 | TRBV28 | TGTGCCAGCAGTACCCATCTAGCGGGGTACACAGATACGCAGTATTTT | CASSTHLAGYTDTQYF
TRBJ2-2 | once | TRBD2 | TRBV7-3 | TGTGCCAGCAGCCCGAGAGGGAGGGGCACCGGGGAGCTGTTTTTT | CASSPRGRGTGELFF
TRBJ1-1 | - | - | TRBV5-8 | TGTGCCAGCAGCTTGTCTAGTGCCAGAAACACTGAAGCTTTCTTT | CASSLSSARNTEAFF
TRBJ2-5 | - | - | TRBV11-2 | TGTGCCAGCAGCTCCGGGACTCTGGGCGGGGAGACCCAGTACTTC | CASSSGTLGGETQYF
TRBJ1-2 | - | - | TRBV15 | TGTGCCACCAGCGCCCGGTTGGGGGGCGAAGGCTACACCTTC | CATSARLGGEGYTF
TRBJ1-5 | - | - | TRBV18 | TGTGCCAGCTCTCCTCTCGACGGCCTTAATCAGCCCCAGCATTTT | CASSPLDGLNQPQHF
TRBJ1-3 | - | - | TRBV20-1 | TGCAGTGCTAGAGATGGGCACACCATATATTTT | CSARDGHTIYF
TRBJ1-2 | - | - | TRBV5-6 | TGTGCCAGCAGCTTGTATCCAGGTTCTTATGGCTACACCTTC | CASSLYPGSYGYTF
TRBJ2-1 | once | - | TRBV6-1 | TGTGCCAGCACCGAGGGGAATGAGCAGTTCTTC | CASTEGNEQFF
TRBJ1-1 | once | - | TRBV19 | TGTGCCAGCAGTAGCCCCCGCTTCACAGGGTCCGGGACTGAAGCTTTCTTT | CASSSPRFTGSGTEAFF
TRBJ1-1 | - | - | TRBV19 | TGTGCCAGTACTCTACAAGGGGGGAACACTGAAGCTTTCTTT | CASTLQGGNTEAFF